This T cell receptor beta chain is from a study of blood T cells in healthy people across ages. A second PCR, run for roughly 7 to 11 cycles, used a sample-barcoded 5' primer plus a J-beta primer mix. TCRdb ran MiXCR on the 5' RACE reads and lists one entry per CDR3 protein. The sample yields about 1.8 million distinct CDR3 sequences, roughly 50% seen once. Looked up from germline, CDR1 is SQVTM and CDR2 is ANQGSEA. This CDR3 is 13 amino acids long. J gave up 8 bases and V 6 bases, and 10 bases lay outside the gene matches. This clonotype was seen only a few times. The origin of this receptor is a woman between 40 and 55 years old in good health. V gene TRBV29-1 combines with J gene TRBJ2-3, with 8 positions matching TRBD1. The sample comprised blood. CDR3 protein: CSVSRDRSSTQYF. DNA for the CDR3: TGCAGCGTCTCGAGGGACAGGTCGAGTACGCAGTATTTT.